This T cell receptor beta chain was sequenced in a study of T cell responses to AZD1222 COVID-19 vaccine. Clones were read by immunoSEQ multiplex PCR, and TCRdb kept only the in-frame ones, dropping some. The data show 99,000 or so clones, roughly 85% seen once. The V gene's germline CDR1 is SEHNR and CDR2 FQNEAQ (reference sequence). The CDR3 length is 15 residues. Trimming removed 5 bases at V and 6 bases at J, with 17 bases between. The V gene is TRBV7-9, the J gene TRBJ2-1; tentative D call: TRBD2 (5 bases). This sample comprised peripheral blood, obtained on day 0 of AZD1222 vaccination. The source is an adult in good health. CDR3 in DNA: TGTGCCAGCAGCCCGCCGGGAAACCCTAGCAATGAGCAGTTCTTC. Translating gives CASSPPGNPSNEQFF. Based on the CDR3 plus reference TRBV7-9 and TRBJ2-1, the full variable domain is DTGVSQNPRHKITKRGQNVTFRCDPISEHNRLYWYRQTLGQGPEFLTYFQNEAQLEKSRLLSDRFSAERPKGSFSTLEIQRTEQGDSAMYLCASSPPGNPSNEQFFGPGTRLTVL.